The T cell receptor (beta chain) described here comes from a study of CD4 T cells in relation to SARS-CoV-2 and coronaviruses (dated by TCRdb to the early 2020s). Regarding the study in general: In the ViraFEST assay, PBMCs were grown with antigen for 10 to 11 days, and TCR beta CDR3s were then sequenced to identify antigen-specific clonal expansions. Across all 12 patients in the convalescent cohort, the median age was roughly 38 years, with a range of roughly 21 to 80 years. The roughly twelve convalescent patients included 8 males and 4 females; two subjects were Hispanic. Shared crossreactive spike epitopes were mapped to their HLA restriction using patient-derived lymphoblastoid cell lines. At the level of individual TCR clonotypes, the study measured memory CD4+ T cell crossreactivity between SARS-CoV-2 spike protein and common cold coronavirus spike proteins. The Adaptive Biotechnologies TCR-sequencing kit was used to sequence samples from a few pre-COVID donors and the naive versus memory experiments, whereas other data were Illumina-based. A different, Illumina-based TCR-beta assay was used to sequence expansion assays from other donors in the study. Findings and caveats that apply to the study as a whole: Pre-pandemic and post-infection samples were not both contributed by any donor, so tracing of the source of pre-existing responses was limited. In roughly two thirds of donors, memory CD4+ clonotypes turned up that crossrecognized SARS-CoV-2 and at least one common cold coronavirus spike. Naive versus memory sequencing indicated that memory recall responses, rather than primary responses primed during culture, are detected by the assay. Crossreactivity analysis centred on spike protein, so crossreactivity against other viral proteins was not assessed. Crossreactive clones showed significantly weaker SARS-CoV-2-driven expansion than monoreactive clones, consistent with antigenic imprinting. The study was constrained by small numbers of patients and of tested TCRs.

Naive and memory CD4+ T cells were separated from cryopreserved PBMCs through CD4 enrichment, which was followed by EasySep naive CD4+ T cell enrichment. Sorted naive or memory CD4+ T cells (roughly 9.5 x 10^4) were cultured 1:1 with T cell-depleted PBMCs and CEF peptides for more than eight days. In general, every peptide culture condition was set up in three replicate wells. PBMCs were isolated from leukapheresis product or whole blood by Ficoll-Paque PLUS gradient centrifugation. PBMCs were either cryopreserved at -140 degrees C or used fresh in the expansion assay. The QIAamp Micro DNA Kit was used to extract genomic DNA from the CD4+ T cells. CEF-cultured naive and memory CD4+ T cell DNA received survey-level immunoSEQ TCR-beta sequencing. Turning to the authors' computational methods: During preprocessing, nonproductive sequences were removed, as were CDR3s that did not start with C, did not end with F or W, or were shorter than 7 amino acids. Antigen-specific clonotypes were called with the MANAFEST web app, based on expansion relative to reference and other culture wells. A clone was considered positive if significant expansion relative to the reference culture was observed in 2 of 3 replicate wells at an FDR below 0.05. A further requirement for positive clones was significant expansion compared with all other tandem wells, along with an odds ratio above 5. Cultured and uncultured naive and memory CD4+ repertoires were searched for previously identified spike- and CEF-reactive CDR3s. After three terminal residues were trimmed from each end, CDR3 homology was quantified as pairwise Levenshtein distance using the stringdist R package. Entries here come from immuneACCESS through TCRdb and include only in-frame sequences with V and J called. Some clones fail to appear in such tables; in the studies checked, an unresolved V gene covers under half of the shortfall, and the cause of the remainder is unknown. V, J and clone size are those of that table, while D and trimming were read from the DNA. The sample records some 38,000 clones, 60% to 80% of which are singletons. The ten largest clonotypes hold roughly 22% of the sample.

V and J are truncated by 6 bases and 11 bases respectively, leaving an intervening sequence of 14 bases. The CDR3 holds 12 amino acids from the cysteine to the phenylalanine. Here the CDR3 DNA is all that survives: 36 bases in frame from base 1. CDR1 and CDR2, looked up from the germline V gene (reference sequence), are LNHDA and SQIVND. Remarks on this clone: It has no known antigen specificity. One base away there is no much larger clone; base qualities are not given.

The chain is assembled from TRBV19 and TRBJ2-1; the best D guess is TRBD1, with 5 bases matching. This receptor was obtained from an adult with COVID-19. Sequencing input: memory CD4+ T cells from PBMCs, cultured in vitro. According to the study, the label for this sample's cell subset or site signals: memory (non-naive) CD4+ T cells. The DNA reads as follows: TGTGCCAGTAGCGAGACAGAACGAAAGCAGTTCTTC. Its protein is CASSETERKQFF. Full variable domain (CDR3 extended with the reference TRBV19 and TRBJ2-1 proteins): DGGITQSPKYLFRKEGQNVTLSCEQNLNHDAMYWYRQDPGQGLRLIYYSQIVNDFQKGDIAEGYSVSREKKESFPLTVTSAQKNPTAFYLCASSETERKQFFGPGTRLTVL.